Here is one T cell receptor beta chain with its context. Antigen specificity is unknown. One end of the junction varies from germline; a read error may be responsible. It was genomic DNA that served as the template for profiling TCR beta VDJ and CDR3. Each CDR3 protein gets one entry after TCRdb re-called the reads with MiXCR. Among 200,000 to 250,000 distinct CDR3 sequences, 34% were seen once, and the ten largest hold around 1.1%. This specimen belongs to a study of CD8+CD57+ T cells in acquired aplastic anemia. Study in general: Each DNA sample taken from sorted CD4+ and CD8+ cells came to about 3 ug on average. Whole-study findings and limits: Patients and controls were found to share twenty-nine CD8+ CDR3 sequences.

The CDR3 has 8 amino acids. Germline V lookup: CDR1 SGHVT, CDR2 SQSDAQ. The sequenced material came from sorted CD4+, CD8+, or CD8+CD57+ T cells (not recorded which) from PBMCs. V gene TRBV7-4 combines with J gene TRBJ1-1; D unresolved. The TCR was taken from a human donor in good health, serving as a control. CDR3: CASSLARW. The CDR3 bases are TGTGCCAGCAGCTTAGCACGGTGG.